These 2 T cell receptor beta chains came from one sample sequenced in a study of early T cells in non-severe SARS-CoV-2 infection. TCRdb reprocessed the 5' RACE reads via MiXCR and lists one record per CDR3 protein. This table holds 32,000 or so distinct CDR3 sequences, about 5% found once. Sequencing was carried out using whole blood. Receptors were obtained from an adult who was a healthcare worker with PCR-confirmed SARS-CoV-2 infection or an uninfected control (not recorded which).

This clonotype has more than one count but fewer than ten. This rearrangement joins TRBV7-9 to TRBJ1-3; D may be TRBD1 (6 bases). The CDR3 has 15 residues. V was clipped by 5 bases and J by 0 bases, with 11 bases between them. Germline assignment: CDR1 SEHNR and CDR2 FQNEAQ (reference sequence). CDR3: CASSLTGLSGNTIYF. Here the CDR3 DNA reads TGTGCCAGCAGCCTGACAGGACTCTCTGGAAACACCATATATTTT.

The V call is TRBV6-1, the J call TRBJ1-1; 7 bases are shared with TRBD1. V shed 6 bases and J 1 base; nucleotides not matched to a gene: 2. The CDR3 is 13 residues long. Germline CDR1 MNHNS, CDR2 SASEGT. The CDR3 reads CASRRQGNTEAFF. Here the CDR3 DNA reads TGTGCCAGCAGAAGACAGGGGAACACTGAAGCTTTCTTT.